Listed below are T cell receptor beta chains from one sample, sequenced in a study of Graves' ophthalmopathy and Graves' hyperthyroidism. TCRdb itself ran the multiplex PCR reads through MiXCR, one entry per CDR3 protein. Of 200,000 to 300,000 distinct CDR3 sequences in the sample, 45% to 55% were seen once. Sequenced: peripheral blood. The receptors come from an adult man with Graves' ophthalmopathy. CDR3s include the opening cysteine and the closing phenylalanine or tryptophan. A D gene is named only where the DNA matches it firmly. Not every row has a clone size; where given, it reads once, few, many or a size class.

j_call d_call clone_size v_call cdr3_nt cdr3_aa
TRBJ2-7 TRBD2 . TRBV6-5 TGTGCCAGCAGAAGGGACTACCGCTACGAGCAGTACTTC CASRRDYRYEQYF
TRBJ2-5 . few TRBV7-3 TGTGCCAGCAGCTCCCGGGTCCTCCAAGAGACCCAGTACTTC CASSSRVLQETQYF
TRBJ2-7 . . TRBV7-9 TGTGCCGGCAGCTTAGGGAGAGACGAGCAGTACTTC CAGSLGRDEQYF
TRBJ2-2 TRBD1 few TRBV19 TGTGCCAGTAGTACCACAGGGGGCAGGGCCGGGGAGCTGTTTTTT CASSTTGGRAGELFF
TRBJ2-2 TRBD1 once TRBV6-1 TGTGCCAGCAGGCCGGGACAGTGGAGAACCGGGGAGCTGTTTTTT CASRPGQWRTGELFF
TRBJ2-7 . . TRBV7-2 TGTGCCAGCAGGCCCGACGGGAACTACGAGCAGTACTTC CASRPDGNYEQYF
TRBJ2-2 TRBD2 few TRBV20-1 TGCAGTGTTCCAACGGTCAGCGGGAGGGGTAACACCGGGGAGCTGTTTTTT CSVPTVSGRGNTGELFF
TRBJ2-7 . few TRBV15 TGTGCCACCAGCAGTCCCCGGGACGGCTCCTACGAGCAGTACTTC CATSSPRDGSYEQYF
TRBJ1-1 . . TRBV20-1 TGCAGTGCTAGAGATAGGTCCATGAACACTGAAGCTTTCTTT CSARDRSMNTEAFF
TRBJ2-2 . . TRBV2 TGTGCCAGCATAACGTCGACGAACACCGGGGAGCTGTTTTTT CASITSTNTGELFF
TRBJ2-7 . few TRBV2 TGTGCCAGCAGTGAAGGTAGGGGATCCGAGCAGTACTTC CASSEGRGSEQYF
TRBJ2-7 . few TRBV7-9 TGTGCCAGCAGCTTGCCGGGGACCCCCTACGAGCAGTACTTC CASSLPGTPYEQYF
TRBJ2-5 . . TRBV10-3 TGTGCCAGCATGGATTGGGGGGCGCGTGAGACCCAGTACTTC CASMDWGARETQYF
TRBJ2-7 . few TRBV7-3 TGTGCCAGCAGCTTTGTCAGAAGCTCCTACGAGCAGTACTTC CASSFVRSSYEQYF
TRBJ2-5 TRBD2 . TRBV20-1 TGCAGTGCTAGTCCCGCTAGCGGGGGGGACCAAGAGACCCAGTACTTC CSASPASGGDQETQYF
TRBJ2-7 . once TRBV29-1 TGCAGCGTGGGATCGGGGAGCTACGAGCAGTACTTC CSVGSGSYEQYF
TRBJ1-1 . few TRBV28 TGTGCCAGCAGTTCCGTTGGAGGGAAAGCTTTCTTT CASSSVGGKAFF
TRBJ1-2 . once TRBV6-5 TGTGCCACCACCGGGGGGGAAGCTAACTATGGCTACACCTTC CATTGGEANYGYTF
TRBJ2-5 . . TRBV5-1 TGCGCCAGCAGCTCTTTGGACCCAGAGACCCAGTACTTC CASSSLDPETQYF
TRBJ1-2 . . TRBV19 TGTGCCAGTAGGATTGGCGGCGGGGGAGGCTACACCTTC CASRIGGGGGYTF
TRBJ1-6 . many TRBV10-3 TGTGCCAGTACAGGGAGTATAGATTCACCCCTCCACTTT CASTGSIDSPLHF
TRBJ2-5 . once TRBV25-1 TGTGCCAGCAGGCCCGCTCTAGTGGGAGGTAAAGAGACCCAGTACTTC CASRPALVGGKETQYF
TRBJ2-5 . . TRBV4-1 TGCGCCAGCAGCCAAGGCGTCAGGGAGTGGGAGACCCAGTACTTC CASSQGVREWETQYF
TRBJ1-5 . . TRBV20-1 TGCAGTGCTAGAGTCGGGGAGGAGCAGCCCCAGCATTTT CSARVGEEQPQHF
TRBJ1-1 . . TRBV6-6 TGTGCCAGCAGAAGTGATGGGAACACTGAAGCTTTCTTT CASRSDGNTEAFF
TRBJ2-7 . . TRBV10-3 TGTGCCATCAGACTTTGGGGGGCCCTGGGGTACGAGCAGTACTTC CAIRLWGALGYEQYF
TRBJ1-1 . . TRBV2 TGTGCCAGTGGGGGGGATGTGAACACTGAAGCTTTCTTT CASGGDVNTEAFF
TRBJ2-2 . . TRBV2 TGTGCCAGCAGTTTAAGGGGGAGTGGGGGACGCGGGGAGCTGTTTTTT CASSLRGSGGRGELFF
TRBJ1-2 . . TRBV29-1 TGCAGCGACCTGTCCTGGGACTATGGCTACACCTTC CSDLSWDYGYTF
TRBJ2-7 . once TRBV7-9 TGTGCCAGCAGCTTAGCGGAAGGGGGGAAAAGGTCCTACGAGCAGTACTTC CASSLAEGGKRSYEQYF
TRBJ2-7 TRBD2 . TRBV5-1 TGCGCCAGCAGCTTGGCCGTAGCTAGCGGGAGGGCCGGCGAGCAGTACTTC CASSLAVASGRAGEQYF
TRBJ2-5 . . TRBV10-1 TGTGCCAGCAGTCTAACTCGGAACCAAGAGACCCAGTACTTC CASSLTRNQETQYF
TRBJ1-6 . . TRBV6-5 TGTGCCAGCAGTTACTCGAAAGGGGACAATTCACCCCTCCACTTT CASSYSKGDNSPLHF
TRBJ2-5 . . TRBV7-3 TGTGCCAGCGGCAATGGCGGTTCCCAAGAGACCCAGTACTTC CASGNGGSQETQYF
TRBJ2-7 . . TRBV5-6 TGTGCCAGCAGCTTGGGTCTCGGCATCTCCTACGAGCAGTACTTC CASSLGLGISYEQYF
TRBJ1-1 . few TRBV20-1 TGCAGTACCTTGGGTGACACTGAAGCTTTCTTT CSTLGDTEAFF
TRBJ1-2 . many TRBV29-1 TGCAGCGTTGAAGATGACGGAGATGGCTACACCTTC CSVEDDGDGYTF
TRBJ2-5 . . TRBV28 TGTGCCAGCAGCCCCAAAGGACACCCCAGGGAGACCCAGTACTTC CASSPKGHPRETQYF
TRBJ2-7 . . TRBV5-6 TGTGCCAGCAGCTTAGGGGGGGGGGGGACTACCTACGAGCAGTACTTC CASSLGGGGTTYEQYF
TRBJ2-7 TRBD1 few TRBV12-3/TRBV12-4 TGTGCCAGCAGTGCCTTGGACAGGCCCTACGAGCAGTACTTC CASSALDRPYEQYF
TRBJ2-6 . . TRBV5-1 TGCGCCAGCAGCTTGGATGGGACCGCTGGGGCCAACGTCCTGACTTTC CASSLDGTAGANVLTF
TRBJ2-5 TRBD2 . TRBV5-4 TGTGCCAGCAGCTTGAGTCCCGGGACTAGCTATAGCCCTCGAGAGACCCAGTACTTC CASSLSPGTSYSPRETQYF
TRBJ2-5 . many TRBV7-9 TGTGCCAGCAGCTTAGAAGGAAAGACCCAGTACTTC CASSLEGKTQYF
TRBJ2-2 TRBD1 many TRBV6-4 TGTGCCAGCAGTGGACAGGGGACCGGGGAGCTGTTTTTT CASSGQGTGELFF
TRBJ2-7 . . TRBV10-3 TGTGCCAGCAGTTTATCTGGCCCCTCCTACGAGCAGTACTTC CASSLSGPSYEQYF
TRBJ2-5 . . TRBV29-1 TGCAGCGTTGATACAGGGTACCAAGAGACCCAGTACTTC CSVDTGYQETQYF
TRBJ2-2 . few TRBV12-3/TRBV12-4 TGTGCCAGCACCTCCCGGTCGCCCGGGGAGCTGTTTTTT CASTSRSPGELFF
TRBJ2-5 TRBD2 . TRBV10-3 TGTGCCAGCAGTCCGCCGGGTAGCGGGGGGGCGGAGACCCAGTACTTC CASSPPGSGGAETQYF
TRBJ2-2 . . TRBV7-3 TGTGCCAGCAGCTTAGACCAAACTGTAGACACCGGGGAGCTGTTTTTT CASSLDQTVDTGELFF
TRBJ1-1 TRBD1 once TRBV29-1 TGCAGCGTGGCCCGGGACAGTGACACTGAAGCTTTCTTT CSVARDSDTEAFF
TRBJ2-6 TRBD1 . TRBV28 TGTGCCAGCAAAAAGGAACAGGGGGCTACGGGGGCCAACGTCCTGACTTTC CASKKEQGATGANVLTF
TRBJ1-1 TRBD1 few TRBV7-2 TGTGCCAGCAGTGCCTGGGGCAGGGGGCGATACACTGAAGCTTTCTTT CASSAWGRGRYTEAFF